This entry lists 26 T cell receptor beta chains sequenced from one sample in a study of radiotherapy plus CTLA-4 blockade in lung cancer. Generated by immunoSEQ multiplex PCR, the TCRdb table keeps only in-frame clones and is missing some. The table has 43,000 or so clones, 73% seen once; the top ten hold approximately 3.3%. This sample comprised peripheral blood, obtained from a patient treated with radiotherapy plus ipilimumab. All receptors come from a human donor with non-small cell lung cancer who had a complete response to radiotherapy plus ipilimumab.

Only a few counts were recorded for this clone. The rearrangement joins TRBV18 to TRBJ1-1; 7 positions match TRBD1. Trimming removed 2 bases from V and 10 bases from J; junction bases left unmatched: 13. The CDR3 has 15 residues. Germline loops: CDR1 KGHSH, CDR2 LQKENI. CDR3 protein: CASSPGTDTPRGAFF. The CDR3 DNA is TGTGCCAGCTCACCAGGGACAGACACTCCGAGGGGAGCTTTCTTT.

This chain uses TRBV5-4 with TRBJ2-7, with 8 bases aligning to TRBD1. CDR1 is SGHNT, CDR2 YYREEE, per germline (reference sequence). Trimming removed 1 base from V and 6 bases from J; junction bases left unmatched: 3. The CDR3 consists of 13 residues. The CDR3 region is CASSLIDRGEQYF. In nucleotides, the CDR3 is TGTGCCAGCAGCTTGATCGACAGGGGCGAGCAGTACTTC.

This rearrangement joins TRBV10-2 to TRBJ2-5, with 8 nucleotides matching TRBD1. The closer fit of TRBJ2-7 to the DNA end suggests the J call may be wrong. The germline CDR1 and CDR2 sequences are WSHSY and SAAADI. This CDR3 is built from 15 residues. The CDR3 protein is CASSSRDRSTYEQYF. The CDR3 nucleotides read TGCGCCAGCAGTTCCCGGGACAGGTCCACCTACGAGCAGTACTTC.

This clone ranks as medium-sized. This sequence joins TRBV7-8 and TRBJ2-4, with 7 nucleotides matching TRBD1. The V and J ends lost 4 bases and 3 bases, in that order; junction bases with no gene match: 15. Germline CDR1 SGHVS, CDR2 FQNEAQ. The CDR3 contains 18 residues. CDR3 DNA sequence: TGTGCCAGCAGCTCTCCATATTTCCTGGGACAGAACAAAAACATTCAGTACTTC. It translates to CASSSPYFLGQNKNIQYF.

There are a few counts of this clone. This chain connects TRBV4-2 to TRBJ2-2; 11 bases align to TRBD2. The CDR3 length is 17 residues. V was clipped by 0 bases and J by 6 bases; unmatched bases: 6. Germline CDR1 and CDR2: LGHNA and YNFKEQ. The CDR3 nucleotides read TGTGCCAGCAGCCAAGAATCCCGGACTAGCGGGCCCGGGGAGCTGTTTTTT. Its protein product is CASSQESRTSGPGELFF.

There are a few counts of this clone. The chain joins TRBV19 to TRBJ1-5; 7 nucleotides agree with TRBD1. The trim removed 1 base at V and 3 bases at J, leaving 9 bases unmatched. This CDR3 has 17 residues. CDR1 and CDR2 from the germline V gene are LNHDA and SQIVND (reference sequence). The DNA for the CDR3 is TGTGCCAGTAGTATAGTGTCTGCCGGGACAGACAATCAGCCCCAGCATTTT. Its protein product is CASSIVSAGTDNQPQHF.

This clone is medium-sized. The V call is TRBV10-1, the J call TRBJ2-1; D call uncertain. Per germline, CDR1 WNHNN and CDR2 SYGVQD (reference sequence). V gave up 0 bases and J gave up 7 bases, with 7 bases separating them. This CDR3 region has 13 residues. CDR3 sequence (DNA): TGCGCCAGCAGTGAGTCTCTCCGGAATGAGCAGTTCTTC. Translating gives CASSESLRNEQFF.

J is TRBJ2-5 and V is TRBV9; tentatively, D is TRBD2 (5 bases). Germline V CDR1 and CDR2: SGDLS, YYNGEE. This CDR3 is built from 14 residues. Trimming removed 0 bases at V and 7 bases at J, with 13 bases between. The chain's CDR3 is CASSVVGDRSTQYF. CDR3 nucleotides: TGTGCCAGCAGCGTAGTCGGGGATAGGTCGACCCAGTACTTC.

This sequence joins TRBV15 and TRBJ2-7; no reliable D call. V lost 0 bases, J lost 3 bases, and 12 bases lay in between. The CDR3 length is 15 residues. CDR1 and CDR2 from the germline V gene are LNHNV and YYDKDF (reference sequence). CDR3 loop: CATSRDPGVGYEQYF. CDR3 nucleotides: TGTGCCACCAGCAGAGATCCAGGCGTGGGCTACGAGCAGTACTTC.

The chain joins TRBV7-2 to TRBJ2-7; 8 bases match TRBD1. Germline CDR1 SGHTA, CDR2 FQGNSA. Trimming removed 8 bases from V and 6 bases from J; junction bases left unmatched: 9. The CDR3 sequence is 13 residues long. CDR3 protein: CASRRQGAPEQYF. DNA for the CDR3: TGTGCCAGCCGGCGGCAGGGGGCCCCCGAGCAGTACTTC.

The chain combines TRBV18 with TRBJ1-6; the match to TRBD1 covers 7 bases. Germline V gene data show CDR1 as KGHSH and CDR2 as LQKENI. CDR3 length: 13 residues. V dropped 5 bases and J dropped 7; count of bases not matched to a gene: 2. The CDR3 reads CASSRDSNSPLHF. Written as DNA, the CDR3 is TGTGCCAGCTCAAGGGACAGCAATTCACCCCTCCACTTT. The whole variable domain, filled in from reference TRBV18 and TRBJ1-6, reads NAGVMQNPRHLVRRRGQEARLRCSPMKGHSHVYWYRQLPEEGLKFMVYLQKENIIDESGMPKERFSAEFPKEGPSILRIQQVVRGDSAAYFCASSRDSNSPLHFGNGTRLTVT.

The chain is built from TRBV10-3 and TRBJ1-2; possible D gene TRBD1, 5 bases. Per the germline V gene, CDR1 is ENHRY and CDR2 is SYGVKD. V was pared by 4 bases and J by 5 bases, with 14 bases between. This CDR3 comprises 14 residues. In DNA, the CDR3 is TGTGCCATCAGTGCTGGAACAGGTCGGTATGGCTACACCTTC. Amino acid sequence: CAISAGTGRYGYTF.

The genes are TRBV6-5 and TRBJ2-7; TRBD2 is a possible D gene (6 bases). V was shortened by 5 bases and J by 3 bases, with 14 bases between the two germline ends. Germline CDR1 and CDR2: MNHEY and SVGAGI. The CDR3 is 14 amino acids. For the CDR3, the DNA is TGTGCCAGCAGTGGAGGGGTGTGGAACTACGAGCAGTACTTC. It specifies CASSGGVWNYEQYF.

In this sample, this clone turned up a few times. This chain links TRBV6-5 with TRBJ2-3; D might be TRBD2 (6 bases). This CDR3 region has 15 residues. The ends were cut back, 5 bases at V and 3 bases at J, with 15 bases in the middle. Per the germline V gene, CDR1 is MNHEY and CDR2 is SVGAGI. In nucleotides, the CDR3 is TGTGCCAGCAGTGTGGGCGGCGGGGTTACAGATACGCAGTATTTT. Protein product: CASSVGGGVTDTQYF.

The table lists this clone with a count of one. The rearrangement links TRBV2 to TRBJ1-6, with TRBD1 matching over 9 bases. The germline gives CDR1 SNHLY, CDR2 FYNNEI. This CDR3 spans 15 amino acids. Germline trimming cut 6 bases from V and 6 bases from J; bases unmatched to any gene: 6. The CDR3 sequence is CASRQQGAANSPLHF. CDR3 coding DNA: TGTGCCAGCAGGCAACAGGGGGCTGCTAATTCACCCCTCCACTTT.

In DNA, the CDR3 is TGTGCCAGCAGGTGGGGACAGGGTAATGGAGAGCAGTACTTC. It is translated as CASRWGQGNGEQYF. The chain has TRBV6-1 and TRBJ2-7, with 9 bases fitting TRBD1. V lost 6 bases and J lost 7; bases outside the gene matches: 10. This CDR3 is built from 14 residues. Per germline, CDR1 MNHNS and CDR2 SASEGT.

V is TRBV6-1 and J is TRBJ2-5; 7 bases map to TRBD2. The CDR3 contains 13 residues. CDR1 and CDR2 (germline): MNHNS, SASEGT. Losses at the gene ends were 4 bases for V and 5 bases for J; bases not matched to a gene: 4. CDR3 in DNA: TGTGCCAGCAGTGCTCGGGGGGTTGAGACCCAGTACTTC. Amino acid sequence: CASSARGVETQYF.

This clone is a singleton in its sample. This chain uses TRBV18 with TRBJ2-3; 7 bases fit TRBD2. The germline V gene has CDR1 KGHSH and CDR2 LQKENI. Germline trimming cut 3 bases from V and 2 bases from J; bases unmatched to any gene: 5. The CDR3 runs to 15 residues. CDR3 sequence: CASSPAGATTDTQYF. CDR3 nucleotides: TGTGCCAGCTCACCGGCGGGAGCTACCACAGATACGCAGTATTTT.

The gene calls are TRBV2 and TRBJ1-5, with 9 bases matching TRBD1. Germline CDR1 and CDR2: SNHLY and FYNNEI. The CDR3 length is 15 residues. Trimming removed 4 bases from V and 6 bases from J; junction bases left unmatched: 7. CDR3 sequence: CASSGGTGSGQPQHF. Here the CDR3 DNA reads TGTGCCAGCAGTGGAGGGACAGGGTCGGGTCAGCCCCAGCATTTT.

Regarding this clone: At one end, the junction sequence differs from germline, possibly due to a read error. The gene calls are TRBV11-2 and TRBJ2-7, with TRBD1 matching 8 bases. The length of the CDR3 is 12 residues. Looked up from germline, CDR1 is SGHAT and CDR2 is FQNNGV. The CDR3 DNA reads as TGTGCCAGCAGGTTAGCAGGGGGCAGGCAGTACTTC. This encodes CASRLAGGRQYF.

This clone was seen more than once but under ten times. This chain connects TRBV7-2 to TRBJ2-5; D unclear. CDR1 and CDR2 (germline): SGHTA, FQGNSA. This CDR3 region has 13 residues. V lost 5 bases and J 2 bases, leaving 9 bases between the germline ends. CDR3 in DNA: TGTGCCAGCAGCGCGTCCACTCAAGAGACCCAGTACTTC. It is translated as CASSASTQETQYF.

V and J are TRBV5-1 and TRBJ1-2; a possible D gene is TRBD1 (5 bases). Trimming removed 5 bases at V and 7 bases at J, with 18 bases between. The CDR3 loop spans 14 amino acids. The germline V gene encodes CDR1 SGHRS and CDR2 YFSETQ. The CDR3 DNA reads as TGCGCCAGCAGACCTACCGACAGCTCGTTTGGCTACACCTTC. Its translation is CASRPTDSSFGYTF.

By sample fraction, this clone is medium-sized. The chain couples TRBV5-1 to TRBJ1-1; possible D gene TRBD1, 6 bases. The V gene lost 0 bases and the J gene lost 1 base, with 10 bases spanning the gap. Germline V CDR1 and CDR2: SGHRS, YFSETQ. This CDR3 comprises 15 residues. The chain's CDR3 is CASSLVPGANTEAFF. The CDR3 coding sequence is TGCGCCAGCAGCTTGGTTCCAGGGGCGAACACTGAAGCTTTCTTT.

This CDR3 is CAISVGQGGSPLHF. In nucleotides, the CDR3 is TGTGCCATCAGTGTCGGGCAGGGCGGTTCACCCCTCCACTTT. The chain couples TRBV10-3 to TRBJ1-6, with D possibly TRBD1 on 5 matching bases. Trimming took 4 bases from V and 9 from J, leaving 13 bases between them. The CDR3 length is 14 residues. Per the germline V gene, CDR1 is ENHRY and CDR2 is SYGVKD.

The CDR3 DNA reads as TGTGCCAGCAGTGGACTAGCGGGCCAAGAGACCCAGTACTTC. Translating gives CASSGLAGQETQYF. The rearrangement joins TRBV2 to TRBJ2-5; 10 bases match TRBD2. Germline V gives CDR1 SNHLY, CDR2 FYNNEI. This CDR3 is built from 14 residues. V was pared by 4 bases and J by 1 base, with 0 bases of the junction left unmatched.

The rearrangement joins TRBV7-8 to TRBJ1-6, with TRBD1 as a possible D gene (5 bases). This CDR3 comprises 17 residues. Trimming removed 2 bases at V and 9 bases at J, with 20 bases between. Germline V gene lookup returns CDR1 SGHVS and CDR2 FQNEAQ. Written as DNA, the CDR3 is TGTGCCAGCAGCTTAAGGGGAGGCTCCAGGGTGGGTTCACCCCTCCACTTT. Translated: CASSLRGGSRVGSPLHF.